Reported below is one TCR beta chain. This specimen belongs to a study of PD-L1 blockade in urothelial cancer. Study information: Patients previously received 0 to 3 chemotherapy regimens. T cells were recovered from blood samples at a median of around 140,000. At 3 weeks (second dose) and 6 weeks after starting treatment, blood was analyzed.

Profiling relied on immunoSEQ multiplex PCR, and the TCRdb table lists in-frame clones only, not all of them. The table lists roughly 67,000 clones, 86% of them singletons. Time point noted: pretreatment peripheral blood. Each patient gave between 1 and 8 samples of peripheral blood mononuclear cells, which were collected pretreatment and during treatment. CDR1 SGHTA and CDR2 FQGNSA come from the germline V gene. J was trimmed by 1 base and V by 6 bases; bases with no gene match: 5. The CDR3 is 16 amino acids. This material consisted of PBMCs, taken around atezolizumab (anti-PD-L1) treatment. This TCR derives from a man between 60 and 75 years old with urothelial cancer. The chain links TRBV7-2 to TRBJ2-5, with TRBD2 identical over 13 bases. CDR3 region: CASRSWTSGGQETQYF. In DNA, the CDR3 is TGTGCCAGCAGGTCTTGGACTAGCGGGGGCCAAGAGACCCAGTACTTC.